This TCR beta chain appears in the sequencing data of a study of blood T cell repertoires in COVID-19. As for the study in general: Italy, Spain and the United States were the sources of the convalescent and acute COVID-19 samples. Nucleic acid was either cDNA or gDNA, and it came from T cells, B-cell-depleted T cells, or PBMCs.

As processed by the authors: From reference gene primer amplification, estimates of nucleated cell counts were derived. Generated by immunoSEQ multiplex PCR, the TCRdb table keeps only in-frame clones and is missing some. D and trimming were read from the DNA, whereas the V and J calls and clone size are those reported in that table. This table holds under 85,000 clones, roughly four fifths found once. Germline CDR1 reads LNHDA; CDR2 reads SQIVND (reference sequence). The CDR3 consists of 16 residues. Unmatched junction bases numbered 12, after V lost 6 bases and J lost 4 bases. This sequence originates from a human donor in a cohort sampled during active COVID-19. Specimen: peripheral blood. V usage is TRBV19 and J usage is TRBJ2-3; 8 bases align to TRBD2. CDR3 protein: CASRAGGARVPDTQYF. CDR3 nucleotide sequence: TGTGCCAGTAGGGCCGGGGGGGCGCGGGTTCCAGATACGCAGTATTTT.